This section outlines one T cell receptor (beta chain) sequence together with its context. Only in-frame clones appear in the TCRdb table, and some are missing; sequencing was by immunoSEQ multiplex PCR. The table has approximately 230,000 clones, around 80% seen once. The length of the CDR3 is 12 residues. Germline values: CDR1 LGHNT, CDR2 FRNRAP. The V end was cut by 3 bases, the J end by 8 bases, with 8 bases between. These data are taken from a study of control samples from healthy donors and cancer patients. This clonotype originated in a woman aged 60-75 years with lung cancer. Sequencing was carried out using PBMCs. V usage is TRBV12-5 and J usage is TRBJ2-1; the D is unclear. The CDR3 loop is CASGFLLDEQFF. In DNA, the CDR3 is TGTGCTAGTGGTTTTCTTCTGGATGAGCAGTTCTTC.